Below, 15 T cell receptor beta chains from the same sample are listed, as sequenced in a study of tumor-infiltrating lymphocytes in primary liver carcinoma. The tissue used was unsorted bulk material of about 19-34 mg. RNA and DNA were co-extracted from it with the AllPrep DNA/RNA mini kit. The researchers produced TCR beta cDNA from around 0.5 ug total RNA with a constant-region primer. Three nested multiplex PCR rounds, a slightly modified ARM-PCR method, built the TCR beta libraries. The first two PCR rounds, approximately 10 cycles each, used TRBV1-TRBV30 forward primers and a C-beta reverse primer. TCRdb ran MiXCR on the multiplex PCR reads and lists one entry per CDR3 protein. The profile covers more than 95,000 distinct CDR3 sequences, with around 64% appearing a single time and approximately 8% taken by the ten largest. The material sequenced was liver tumor tissue from sampling region 3. Subset of the sample: tumor region T3, left-lateral pole. The receptors originated from a woman aged 55-70 years with primary liver carcinoma and hepatitis B virus infection.

In regard to this clonotype: Just one base apart from a much larger clone, this may be a read error. The rearrangement links TRBV7-8 to TRBJ1-5; no reliable D call. This CDR3 region has 15 residues. Germline V gene lookup returns CDR1 SGHVS and CDR2 FQNEAQ. CDR3 in amino acids: CASSLDLLSNQAQHF. The CDR3 region has the DNA TGTGCCAGCAGCCTGGACTTGTTAAGCAATCAGGCCCAGCATTTT. Full variable domain (rest looked up from reference TRBV7-8 and TRBJ1-5): GAGVSQSPRYKVAKRGQDVALRCDPISGHVSLFWYQQALGQGPEFLTYFQNEAQLDKSGLPSDRFFAERPEGSVSTLKIQRTQQEDSAVYLCASSLDLLSNQAQHFGDGTRLSIL.

As for this clonotype: It may be a read error: a sequence one base away is much more abundant. CDR3 sequence (DNA): TGTGCCAGCAGATCGGACAGGCAGGGAAACATCATATATTTT. This encodes CASRSDRQGNIIYF. The chain employs TRBV7-9 and TRBJ1-3, with 7 bases lining up with TRBD1. Germline V gene data show CDR1 as SEHNR and CDR2 as FQNEAQ (reference sequence). This CDR3 is 14 amino acids long.

V gene TRBV28 combines with J gene TRBJ2-7; no reliable D call. Germline-derived CDR1 and CDR2 are MDHEN and SYDVKM. This CDR3 spans 11 amino acids. V was cut by 3 bases and J by 7 bases, with 7 bases left in between. This CDR3 is CASSFSKEQYF. CDR3 bases: TGTGCCAGCAGTTTCTCCAAGGAGCAGTACTTC.

With respect to this clonotype: At one boundary the junction diverges from the germline segment, which might be a read error. V usage is TRBV11-2 and J usage is TRBJ2-3, with D possibly being TRBD1 or TRBD2 (5 bases each). The germline V gene encodes CDR1 SGHAT and CDR2 FQNNGV. The CDR3 runs to 12 residues. CDR3 in amino acids: CVSSLGDGTLYF. CDR3 sequence (DNA): TGTGTCAGTAGCTTAGGGGACGGCACGCTGTATTTT.

This clonotype was seen a handful of times. A much larger clone differs from this one at a single base, so this may be a read error. The chain is built from TRBV29-1 and TRBJ2-1; the D gene is possibly TRBD2 (6 bases). Germline V gives CDR1 SQVTM, CDR2 ANQGSEA. Trimming removed 8 bases from V and 6 bases from J, with 20 bases in between. The length of the CDR3 is 14 residues. The CDR3 spells CSSAGQGRPNEQFF. The CDR3 region has the DNA TGCAGCTCTGCGGGGCAGGGTAGACCCAATGAGCAGTTCTTC.

This clonotype occurred once. The chain combines TRBV19 with TRBJ2-1, with 7 bases fitting TRBD2. The CDR3 loop spans 13 amino acids. J lost 4 bases, V lost 7 bases, and 4 bases had no gene match. Germline V gives CDR1 LNHDA, CDR2 SQIVND (reference sequence). CDR3 DNA sequence: TGTGCCAGTAACCAGCGGGGTTACAATGAGCAGTTCTTC. It specifies CASNQRGYNEQFF.

Remarks on this clonotype: One end of the junction fails to match germline, which may point to a read error. The V and J genes are TRBV11-2 and TRBJ2-3; D possibly corresponds to TRBD2 (7 bases). Germline CDR1 reads SGHAT; CDR2 reads FQNNGV. The CDR3 extends over 15 amino acids. CDR3 protein: CVSSPQRGGLGTQYF. CDR3 nucleotide sequence: TGTGTCAGCAGCCCACAGAGGGGGGGCTTAGGTACGCAATATTTT.

This clonotype was recorded many times. V is TRBV29-1 and J is TRBJ1-2; tentatively, D is TRBD1 (5 bases). Trimming removed 6 bases at V and 4 bases at J, with 12 bases between. The CDR3 spans 12 residues. Germline CDR1 and CDR2: SQVTM and ANQGSEA. The CDR3 reads CSVGAGGYGYTF. CDR3 nucleotide sequence: TGCAGCGTCGGGGCGGGGGGCTATGGCTACACCTTC.

In this sample, this clonotype turned up a few times. The rearrangement joins TRBV5-1 to TRBJ2-5; 8 bases are a match to TRBD1. Trimming cost V 2 bases and J 4 bases; bases outside gene matches: 10. Looked up from germline, CDR1 is SGHRS and CDR2 is YFSETQ. The CDR3 runs 16 residues. DNA for the CDR3: TGCGCCAGCAGCTTTCAGGGGGCCAGAACGTCAGAGACCCAGTACTTC. As protein: CASSFQGARTSETQYF.

V usage is TRBV2 and J usage is TRBJ2-5; D possibly corresponds to TRBD1 (6 bases). V gave up 5 bases and J gave up 5 bases, with 18 bases separating them. The CDR3 contains 15 residues. Germline V gene sequence: CDR1 SNHLY, CDR2 FYNNEI. CDR3 in amino acids: CASSPDRSVVETQYF. In DNA form, the CDR3 reads TGTGCCAGCAGTCCAGACAGGTCGGTCGTTGAGACCCAGTACTTC. The full variable domain, completed using reference TRBV2 and TRBJ2-5, is EPEVTQTPSHQVTQMGQEVILRCVPISNHLYFYWYRQILGQKVEFLVSFYNNEISEKSEIFDDQFSVERPDGSNFTLKIRSTKLEDSAMYFCASSPDRSVVETQYFGPGTRLLVL.

For this clonotype: This clone may be a read error of a much larger clone one base away. J is TRBJ2-1 and V is TRBV6-2 or TRBV6-3, with D possibly TRBD2 on 6 matching bases. Germline CDR1 is MNHEY and CDR2 is SVGEGT. The length of the CDR3 is 14 residues. V gave up 7 bases and J gave up 1 base, with 11 bases separating them. This CDR3 is CASTVGGSYNEQFF. CDR3 coding DNA: TGTGCCAGCACGGTGGGAGGATCCTACAATGAGCAGTTCTTC.

This clonotype turned up a few times. Being one base from a much bigger clone, this may be a read error. CDR3 nucleotides: TGTGCCAGCAGACGACAGGGGACTTCCTATGGCTACACCTTC. Translated, it gives CASRRQGTSYGYTF. The chain has TRBV12-3 or TRBV12-4 and TRBJ1-2; the match to TRBD1 covers 8 bases. The CDR3 spans 14 residues. The V and J ends lost 6 bases and 4 bases, in that order; junction bases with no gene match: 7.

This clonotype came up many times. The V gene is TRBV6-1, the J gene TRBJ2-7; the D gene is possibly TRBD1 (6 bases). The CDR3 contains 15 residues. Trimming stripped 1 base from V and 0 bases from J, with 10 bases between. CDR1 and CDR2 from the germline V gene are MNHNS and SASEGT. The CDR3 loop reads CASSEGTVHSYEQYF. As DNA, the CDR3 is TGTGCCAGCAGTGAAGGGACAGTACACTCCTACGAGCAGTACTTC.

The rearrangement joins TRBV29-1 to TRBJ1-5, with D maybe TRBD2 (6 bases). The J call may be incorrect, as the DNA end agrees better with TRBJ2-3. Germline loops: CDR1 SQVTM, CDR2 ANQGSEA. The length of the CDR3 is 14 residues. CDR3: CSVEESEGNQPQYF. For the CDR3, the DNA is TGCAGCGTTGAAGAGTCGGAGGGGAATCAGCCCCAGTATTTT.

In regard to this clonotype: One end of the junction varies from germline; a read error may be responsible. This chain uses TRBV28 with TRBJ2-7; TRBD2 matches at 10 bases. The CDR3 loop spans 15 amino acids. The germline V gene encodes CDR1 MDHEN and CDR2 SYDVKM. The CDR3 here is CASSDPSGSRYEQYF. The CDR3 coding sequence is TGTGCAAGCAGTGACCCTAGCGGGAGTAGGTACGAGCAGTACTTC.